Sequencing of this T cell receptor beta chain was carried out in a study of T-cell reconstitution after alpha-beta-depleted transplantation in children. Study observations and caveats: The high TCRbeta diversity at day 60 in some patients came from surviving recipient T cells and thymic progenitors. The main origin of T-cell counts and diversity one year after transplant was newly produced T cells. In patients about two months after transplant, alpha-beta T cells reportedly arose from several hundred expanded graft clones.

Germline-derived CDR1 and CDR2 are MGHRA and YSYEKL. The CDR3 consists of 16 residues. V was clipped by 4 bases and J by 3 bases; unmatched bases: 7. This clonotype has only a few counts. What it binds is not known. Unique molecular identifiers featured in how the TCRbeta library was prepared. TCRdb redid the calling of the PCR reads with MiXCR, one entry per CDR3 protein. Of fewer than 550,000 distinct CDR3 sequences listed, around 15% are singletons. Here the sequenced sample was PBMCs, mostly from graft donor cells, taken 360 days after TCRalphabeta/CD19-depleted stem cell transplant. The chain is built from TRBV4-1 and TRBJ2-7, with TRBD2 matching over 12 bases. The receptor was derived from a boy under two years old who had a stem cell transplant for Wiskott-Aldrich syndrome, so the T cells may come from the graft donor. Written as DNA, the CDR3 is TGCGCCAGCAGCCGAGAGCTAGCGGGGGGGATCTACGAGCAGTACTTC. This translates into CASSRELAGGIYEQYF.